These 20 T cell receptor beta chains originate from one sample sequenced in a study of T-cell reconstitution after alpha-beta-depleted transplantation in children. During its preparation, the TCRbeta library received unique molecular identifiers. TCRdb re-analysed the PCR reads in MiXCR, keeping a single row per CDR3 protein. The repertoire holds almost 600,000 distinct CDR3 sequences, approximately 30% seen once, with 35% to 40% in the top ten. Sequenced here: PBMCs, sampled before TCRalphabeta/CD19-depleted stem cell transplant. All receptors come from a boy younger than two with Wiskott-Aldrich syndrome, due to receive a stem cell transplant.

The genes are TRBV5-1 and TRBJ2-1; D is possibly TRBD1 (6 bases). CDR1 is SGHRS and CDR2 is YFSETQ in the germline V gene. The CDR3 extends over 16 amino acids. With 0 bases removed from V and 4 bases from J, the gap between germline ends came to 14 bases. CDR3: CASSLEGHHLYNEQFF. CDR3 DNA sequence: TGCGCCAGCAGCTTGGAGGGACATCACCTTTACAATGAGCAGTTCTTC.

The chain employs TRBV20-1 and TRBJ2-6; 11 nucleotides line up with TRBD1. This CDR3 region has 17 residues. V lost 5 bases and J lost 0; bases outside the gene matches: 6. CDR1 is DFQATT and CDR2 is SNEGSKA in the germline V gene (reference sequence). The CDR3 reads CSAWGQGVLSGANVLTF. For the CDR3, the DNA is TGCAGTGCTTGGGGACAGGGGGTCCTCTCTGGGGCCAACGTCCTGACTTTC.

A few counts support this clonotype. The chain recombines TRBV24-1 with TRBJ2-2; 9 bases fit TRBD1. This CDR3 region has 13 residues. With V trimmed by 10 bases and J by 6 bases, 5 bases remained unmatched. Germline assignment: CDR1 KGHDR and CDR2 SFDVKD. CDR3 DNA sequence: TGTGCCACAAATACAGGGGGCCCCGGGGAGCTGTTTTTT. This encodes CATNTGGPGELFF.

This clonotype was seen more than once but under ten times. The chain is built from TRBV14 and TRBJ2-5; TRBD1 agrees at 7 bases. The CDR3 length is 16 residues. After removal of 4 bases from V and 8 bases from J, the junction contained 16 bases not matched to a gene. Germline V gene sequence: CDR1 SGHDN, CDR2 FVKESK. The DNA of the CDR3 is TGTGCCAGCAGCCTGGGACAGCCTCATAGGGGAGAAACCCAGTACTTC. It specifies CASSLGQPHRGETQYF.

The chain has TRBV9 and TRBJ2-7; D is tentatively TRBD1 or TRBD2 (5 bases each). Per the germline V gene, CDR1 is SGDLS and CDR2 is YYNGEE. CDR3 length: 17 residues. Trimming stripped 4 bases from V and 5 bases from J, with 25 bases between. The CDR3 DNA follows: TGTGCCAGCAGCCCAGAAGAGGGGTCAGGGCCTTGGGACGAGCAGTACTTC. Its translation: CASSPEEGSGPWDEQYF. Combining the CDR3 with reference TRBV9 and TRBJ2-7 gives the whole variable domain DSGVTQTPKHLITATGQRVTLRCSPRSGDLSVYWYQQSLDQGLQFLIQYYNGEERAKGNILERFSAQQFPDLHSELNLSSLELGDSALYFCASSPEEGSGPWDEQYFGPGTRLTVT.

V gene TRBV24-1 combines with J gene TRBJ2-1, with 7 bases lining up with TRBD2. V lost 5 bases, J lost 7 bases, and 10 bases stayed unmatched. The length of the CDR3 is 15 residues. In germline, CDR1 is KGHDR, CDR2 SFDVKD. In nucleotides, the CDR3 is TGTGCCACCAGTGGGGGGAGGGCCTACGAGAATGAGCAGTTCTTC. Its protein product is CATSGGRAYENEQFF.

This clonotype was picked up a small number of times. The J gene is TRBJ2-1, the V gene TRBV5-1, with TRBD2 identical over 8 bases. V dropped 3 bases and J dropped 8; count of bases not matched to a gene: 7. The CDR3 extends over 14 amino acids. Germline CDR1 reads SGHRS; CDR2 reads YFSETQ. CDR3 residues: CASSSGLVSDEQFF. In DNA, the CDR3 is TGCGCCAGCAGCTCGGGACTAGTATCTGATGAGCAGTTCTTC. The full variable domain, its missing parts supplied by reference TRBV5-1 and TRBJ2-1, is KAGVTQTPRYLIKTRGQQVTLSCSPISGHRSVSWYQQTPGQGLQFLFEYFSETQRNKGNFPGRFSGRQFSNSRSEMNVSTLELGDSALYLCASSSGLVSDEQFFGPGTRLTVL.

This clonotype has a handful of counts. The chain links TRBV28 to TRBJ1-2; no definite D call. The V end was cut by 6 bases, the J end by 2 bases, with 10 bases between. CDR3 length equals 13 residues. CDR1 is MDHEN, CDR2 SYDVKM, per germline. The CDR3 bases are TGTGCCAGCAGGGCAAGAGGGAACTATGGCTACACCTTC. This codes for CASRARGNYGYTF.

The chain's CDR3 is CASRLAGDYEQFF. CDR3 in DNA: TGTGCCAGCAGACTAGCGGGAGACTATGAGCAGTTCTTC. The genes are TRBV12-3 or TRBV12-4 and TRBJ2-1, with TRBD2 matching 11 bases. V lost 6 bases, J lost 8 bases, and 3 bases stayed unmatched. The CDR3 extends over 13 amino acids.

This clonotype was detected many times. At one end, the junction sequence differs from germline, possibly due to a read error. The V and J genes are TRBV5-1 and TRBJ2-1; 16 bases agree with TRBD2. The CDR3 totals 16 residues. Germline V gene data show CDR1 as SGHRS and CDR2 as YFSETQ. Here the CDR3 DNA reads TGTGCCAGCAGCCCGGGACTAGCGGGAGGGTACAATGAGCAGTTCTTC. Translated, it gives CASSPGLAGGYNEQFF.

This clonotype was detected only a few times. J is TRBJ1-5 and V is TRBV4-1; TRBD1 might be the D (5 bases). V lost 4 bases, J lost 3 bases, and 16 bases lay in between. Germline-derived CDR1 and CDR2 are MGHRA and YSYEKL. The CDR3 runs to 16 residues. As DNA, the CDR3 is TGCGCCAGCAGCCTCCGGGACGAGGGAGACAATCAGCCCCAGCATTTT. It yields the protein CASSLRDEGDNQPQHF.

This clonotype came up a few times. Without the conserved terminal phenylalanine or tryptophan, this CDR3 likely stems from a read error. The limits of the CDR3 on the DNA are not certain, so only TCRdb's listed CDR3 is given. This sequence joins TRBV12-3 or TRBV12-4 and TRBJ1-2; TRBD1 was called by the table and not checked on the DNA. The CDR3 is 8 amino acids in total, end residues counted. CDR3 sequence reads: CASITDRA.

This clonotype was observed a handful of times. CDR3 residues: CASSQEAGPYEQYF. DNA for the CDR3: TGCGCCAGCAGCCAAGAGGCGGGTCCCTACGAGCAGTACTTC. The chain joins TRBV4-1 to TRBJ2-7; a possible D gene is TRBD2 (5 bases). V was cut by 0 bases and J by 2 bases, with 8 bases left in between. The CDR3 has 14 amino acids. Germline loops: CDR1 MGHRA, CDR2 YSYEKL.

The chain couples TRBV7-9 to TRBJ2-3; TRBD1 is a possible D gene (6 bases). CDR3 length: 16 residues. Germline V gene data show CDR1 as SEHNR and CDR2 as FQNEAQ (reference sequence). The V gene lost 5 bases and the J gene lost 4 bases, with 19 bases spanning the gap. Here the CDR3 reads CASSRPIGTSADTQYF. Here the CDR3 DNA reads TGTGCCAGCAGCCGCCCTATCGGGACATCGGCAGATACGCAGTATTTT. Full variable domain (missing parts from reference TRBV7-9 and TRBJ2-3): DTGVSQNPRHKITKRGQNVTFRCDPISEHNRLYWYRQTLGQGPEFLTYFQNEAQLEKSRLLSDRFSAERPKGSFSTLEIQRTEQGDSAMYLCASSRPIGTSADTQYFGPGTRLTVL.

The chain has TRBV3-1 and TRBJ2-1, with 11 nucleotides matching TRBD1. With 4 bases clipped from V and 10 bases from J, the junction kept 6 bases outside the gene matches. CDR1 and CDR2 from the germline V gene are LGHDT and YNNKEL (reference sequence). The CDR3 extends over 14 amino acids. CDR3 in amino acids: CASSLGQGDIEQFF. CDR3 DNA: TGTGCCAGCAGCCTGGGACAGGGGGATATCGAGCAGTTCTTC.

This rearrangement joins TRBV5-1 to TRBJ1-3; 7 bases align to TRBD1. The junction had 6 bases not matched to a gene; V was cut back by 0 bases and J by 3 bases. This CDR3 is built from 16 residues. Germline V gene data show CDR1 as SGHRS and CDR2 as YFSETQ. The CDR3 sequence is CASSLEPGGFGNTIYF. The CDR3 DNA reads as TGCGCCAGCAGCTTGGAGCCAGGGGGGTTTGGAAACACCATATATTTT.

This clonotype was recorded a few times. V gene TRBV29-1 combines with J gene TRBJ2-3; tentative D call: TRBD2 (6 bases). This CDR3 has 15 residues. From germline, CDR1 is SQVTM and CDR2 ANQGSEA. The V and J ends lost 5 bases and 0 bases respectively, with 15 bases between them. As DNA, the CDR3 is TGCAGCGTTACCTTCGGAGGGACTAGCACAGATACGCAGTATTTT. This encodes CSVTFGGTSTDTQYF.

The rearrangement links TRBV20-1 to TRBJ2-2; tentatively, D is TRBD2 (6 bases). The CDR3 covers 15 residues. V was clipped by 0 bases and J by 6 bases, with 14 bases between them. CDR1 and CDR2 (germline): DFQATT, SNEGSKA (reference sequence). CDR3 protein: CSARDRLAPAGELFF. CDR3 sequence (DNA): TGCAGTGCTAGAGATCGCCTAGCGCCGGCCGGGGAGCTGTTTTTT.

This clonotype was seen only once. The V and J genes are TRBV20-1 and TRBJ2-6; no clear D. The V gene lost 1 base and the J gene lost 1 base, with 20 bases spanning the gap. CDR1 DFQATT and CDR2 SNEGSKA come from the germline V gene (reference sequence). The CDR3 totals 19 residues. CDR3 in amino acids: CSARAGPWTENSGANVLTF. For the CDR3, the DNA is TGCAGTGCTAGAGCTGGGCCCTGGACGGAGAATTCTGGGGCCAACGTCCTGACTTTC.

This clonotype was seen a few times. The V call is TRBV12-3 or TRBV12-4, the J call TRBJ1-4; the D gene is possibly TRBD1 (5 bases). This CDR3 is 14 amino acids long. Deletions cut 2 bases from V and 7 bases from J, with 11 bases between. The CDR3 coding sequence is TGTGCCAGCAGTTTAATCGGGGGAGGTGAAAAACTGTTTTTT. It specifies CASSLIGGGEKLFF.